One and the same sample provided the 27 T cell receptor beta chains below, sequenced in a study of shared clonotypes between healthy human individuals. Method: immunoSEQ multiplex PCR; TCRdb's copy keeps in-frame clones and lacks some. The sample consists of around 980,000 clones, approximately 78% of them appearing once. The specimen was memory CD4+ T cells from PBMCs. Stated subset: CD45RA-negative fraction. Every receptor here comes from a young man in good health. Some clones in this sample may be carry-over from other donors' samples.

The V gene is TRBV5-4, the J gene TRBJ2-1, with no clear D. The germline V and J ends were trimmed by 3 bases and 8 bases, with 12 bases remaining between them. Germline V gene sequence: CDR1 SGHNT, CDR2 YYREEE (reference sequence). The CDR3 length is 13 residues. The CDR3 DNA is TGTGCCAGCAGCTCGGTCCTAGTGTATGAGCAGTTCTTC. It codes for CASSSVLVYEQFF.

The chain uses TRBV27 and TRBJ2-2; TRBD1 agrees at 7 bases. The CDR3 consists of 14 residues. Per germline, CDR1 MNHEY and CDR2 SMNVEV (reference sequence). V lost 8 bases and J lost 6; bases outside the gene matches: 9. CDR3 region: CASANRGVSGELFF. The CDR3 DNA is TGTGCCAGCGCAAACAGGGGTGTCTCCGGGGAGCTGTTTTTT.

The rearrangement links TRBV27 to TRBJ1-4; D is undetermined. Trimming left V 0 bases short and J 6 bases short, with 5 bases between. Germline V lookup: CDR1 MNHEY, CDR2 SMNVEV (reference sequence). The CDR3 is 13 residues long. In DNA form, the CDR3 reads TGTGCCAGCAGTTTATCCCCGTATGAAAAACTGTTTTTT. Translating gives CASSLSPYEKLFF.

This chain joins TRBV7-6 and TRBJ2-3; 7 nucleotides align to TRBD2. The trim removed 7 bases at V and 0 bases at J, leaving 7 bases unmatched. The length of the CDR3 is 15 residues. The germline CDR1 and CDR2 sequences are SGHVS and FNYEAQ. CDR3 protein: CASTRWGGSTDTQYF. CDR3 nucleotides: TGTGCCAGCACCCGTTGGGGGGGAAGCACAGATACGCAGTATTTT.

This chain connects TRBV2 to TRBJ2-6; unclear D gene. The ends were cut back, 5 bases at V and 4 bases at J, with 12 bases in the middle. The CDR3 is made up of 15 amino acids. Per the germline V gene, CDR1 is SNHLY and CDR2 is FYNNEI. CDR3 bases: TGTGCCAGCAGTTTTCGAATGTTCGGGGCCAACGTCCTGACTTTC. Protein product: CASSFRMFGANVLTF.

Concerning this clone: A much more abundant neighbour one base away suggests this may be a read error. The identical CDR3 is also encoded by other nucleotide sequences in the sample. CDR3 sequence (DNA): TGTGCCAGCAGCCCTACTTACAATGAGCAGTTCTTC. Encoded protein: CASSPTYNEQFF. This chain joins TRBV7-2 and TRBJ2-1, with D unclear. CDR1 SGHTA and CDR2 FQGNSA come from the germline V gene. This CDR3 has 12 amino acids. The V end lost 5 bases, the J end lost 4 bases, and 6 bases lay between the germline ends. Together with reference TRBV7-2 and TRBJ2-1, the CDR3 gives the full variable domain: GAGVSQSPSNKVTEKGKDVELRCDPISGHTALYWYRQSLGQGLEFLIYFQGNSAPDKSGLPSDRFSAERTGGSVSTLTIQRTQQEDSAVYLCASSPTYNEQFFGPGTRLTVL.

The chain couples TRBV5-4 to TRBJ1-1; no clear D. CDR1 is SGHNT and CDR2 is YYREEE in the germline V gene (reference sequence). The CDR3 length is 16 residues. The ends were cut back, 4 bases at V and 5 bases at J, with 21 bases in the middle. CDR3 nucleotides: TGTGCCAGCAGCCTAGCACCGGGAGCGGCGAAGACTGAAGCTTTCTTT. As protein: CASSLAPGAAKTEAFF.

Remarks on this clone: At the DNA level, this CDR3 is encoded by other sequences in the same sample as well. V usage is TRBV5-1 and J usage is TRBJ2-5, with unresolved D. The CDR3 covers 14 residues. With 0 bases removed from V and 5 bases from J, the gap between germline ends came to 11 bases. CDR1 and CDR2 (germline): SGHRS, YFSETQ. The CDR3 coding sequence is TGCGCCAGCAGCTTGGTATCCCCTCAGGAGACCCAGTACTTC. This encodes CASSLVSPQETQYF. The full variable domain, with the rest looked up from reference TRBV5-1 and TRBJ2-5, is KAGVTQTPRYLIKTRGQQVTLSCSPISGHRSVSWYQQTPGQGLQFLFEYFSETQRNKGNFPGRFSGRQFSNSRSEMNVSTLELGDSALYLCASSLVSPQETQYFGPGTRLLVL.

This CDR3 is CASSIVGQETQYF. The CDR3 nucleotides read TGTGCCAGCAGTATAGTCGGACAAGAGACCCAGTACTTC. This chain links TRBV25-1 with TRBJ2-5; D remains ambiguous. Germline CDR1 MGHDK, CDR2 SYGVNS. Trimming took off 5 bases at V and 2 bases at J, with 9 bases between the two ends. CDR3 length: 13 residues.

The chain recombines TRBV5-1 with TRBJ2-1; D tentatively reads TRBD1 or TRBD2 (5 bases each). Germline CDR1 SGHRS, CDR2 YFSETQ. The V gene lost 4 bases and the J gene lost 4 bases, with 18 bases spanning the gap. This CDR3 has 16 residues. The CDR3 coding sequence is TGCGCCAGCAGCGGACCACAGCCCGGGACGTACAATGAGCAGTTCTTC. This gives the protein CASSGPQPGTYNEQFF.

In nucleotides, the CDR3 is TGTGCCAGCAGGAAGCCACAGGGTGGTTCCTACGAGCAGTACTTC. Protein: CASRKPQGGSYEQYF. The rearrangement uses TRBV2 and TRBJ2-7; D may be TRBD1 (6 bases). Germline-derived CDR1 and CDR2 are SNHLY and FYNNEI. This CDR3 comprises 15 residues. V lost 6 bases and J 1 base, leaving 16 bases between the germline ends.

This clone has more than one count but fewer than ten. The same CDR3 can be traced to other DNA sequences in this sample. The rearrangement uses TRBV4-1 and TRBJ2-5, with 10 nucleotides matching TRBD2. Germline CDR1 is MGHRA and CDR2 is YSYEKL. V gave up 1 base and J gave up 1 base; unmatched junction bases: 0. This CDR3 comprises 15 residues. The CDR3 DNA is TGCGCCAGCAGCCAAGGGACTAGCGGCCAAGAGACCCAGTACTTC. Encoded protein: CASSQGTSGQETQYF.

This rearrangement joins TRBV27 to TRBJ2-3; 7 bases agree with TRBD2. The length of the CDR3 is 16 residues. Germline V gene data show CDR1 as MNHEY and CDR2 as SMNVEV (reference sequence). Trimming removed 3 bases from V and 5 bases from J; junction bases left unmatched: 11. Written as DNA, the CDR3 is TGTGCCAGCAGTTTTTCGACTAGCCTGAACATAGATACGCAGTATTTT. It translates to CASSFSTSLNIDTQYF.

This clone was detected a few times. The genes are TRBV28 and TRBJ2-3; D is possibly TRBD1 (6 bases). Germline V CDR1 and CDR2: MDHEN, SYDVKM. The CDR3 consists of 17 residues. V was trimmed by 2 bases and J by 3 bases, leaving 18 bases between them. The CDR3 sequence is CASSLVHRVWKTDTQYF. The CDR3 coding sequence is TGTGCCAGCAGTTTAGTACACAGGGTTTGGAAGACAGATACGCAGTATTTT.

The V and J genes are TRBV5-3 and TRBJ2-7, with D perhaps matching TRBD1 (6 bases). TRBV5-3 is filed as an ORF, its function uncertain. Trimming removed 0 bases at V and 2 bases at J, with 18 bases between. The CDR3 has 17 amino acids. The CDR3 loop reads CARSLAGVSGPTYEQYF. The CDR3 DNA is TGTGCCAGAAGCTTGGCAGGGGTCAGTGGGCCTACCTACGAGCAGTACTTC.

V gene TRBV19 combines with J gene TRBJ1-5, with D perhaps matching TRBD1 (6 bases). V dropped 5 bases and J dropped 9 bases, with 17 bases sitting between them. Germline V gene sequence: CDR1 LNHDA, CDR2 SQIVND (reference sequence). This CDR3 has 14 residues. The CDR3 spells CASSARTDSPPQHF. The DNA for the CDR3 is TGTGCCAGTAGTGCCCGGACAGACTCCCCGCCCCAGCATTTT.

This clone appeared once. The V gene is TRBV11-2, the J gene TRBJ2-5; 12 bases are a match to TRBD2. The germline gives CDR1 SGHAT, CDR2 FQNNGV. The CDR3 loop spans 15 amino acids. The V gene end was trimmed by 4 bases and the J gene end by 5 bases; junction bases not matched to a gene: 5. CDR3 nucleotides: TGTGCCAGCAGCTCAAGACTAGCGGGAGTGGAGACCCAGTACTTC. Translated, it gives CASSSRLAGVETQYF.

The chain uses TRBV28 and TRBJ2-7; D remains ambiguous. This CDR3 comprises 12 residues. Germline lookup yields CDR1 MDHEN and CDR2 SYDVKM. The V end was cut by 6 bases, the J end by 2 bases, with 8 bases between. In DNA, the CDR3 is TGTGCCAGCAGCCAATATCCCTACGAGCAGTACTTC. It specifies CASSQYPYEQYF.

The V gene is TRBV18, the J gene TRBJ1-2; 7 bases fit TRBD1. Germline trimming cut 1 base from V and 1 base from J; bases unmatched to any gene: 6. This CDR3 has 16 amino acids. The germline gives CDR1 KGHSH, CDR2 LQKENI. The CDR3 here is CASSPQARGVNYGYTF. The CDR3 nucleotides read TGTGCCAGCTCACCACAGGCCAGGGGGGTTAACTATGGCTACACCTTC. The entire variable domain, with the rest obtained from reference TRBV18 and TRBJ1-2, is as follows: NAGVMQNPRHLVRRRGQEARLRCSPMKGHSHVYWYRQLPEEGLKFMVYLQKENIIDESGMPKERFSAEFPKEGPSILRIQQVVRGDSAAYFCASSPQARGVNYGYTFGSGTRLTVV.

This chain links TRBV28 with TRBJ2-6, with no clear D. The CDR3 runs 14 residues. CDR1 is MDHEN and CDR2 is SYDVKM in the germline V gene. V lost 5 bases to trimming and J lost 2 bases, with 7 bases between them. The CDR3 sequence is CASSQQTGANVLTF. CDR3 sequence (DNA): TGTGCCAGCAGTCAACAGACTGGGGCCAACGTCCTGACTTTC.

The chain recombines TRBV5-8 with TRBJ2-1; 12 bases match TRBD2. The CDR3 has 16 amino acids. Germline CDR1 is SGHTS and CDR2 is YDEGEE. V dropped 0 bases and J dropped 8; count of bases not matched to a gene: 6. The CDR3 sequence: CASSLGLAGGFDEQFF. The CDR3 bases are TGTGCCAGCAGCTTGGGGCTAGCGGGAGGGTTCGATGAGCAGTTCTTC.

V usage is TRBV19 and J usage is TRBJ2-1; tentative D call: TRBD2 (5 bases). V was clipped by 4 bases and J by 0 bases, with 7 bases between them. CDR1 and CDR2 (germline): LNHDA, SQIVND (reference sequence). CDR3 size: 14 residues. The CDR3 spells CASSKEGSYNEQFF. Written as DNA, the CDR3 is TGTGCCAGTAGTAAAGAGGGCTCCTACAATGAGCAGTTCTTC.

About this clone itself: The sample carries other DNA sequences with the same CDR3. This rearrangement joins TRBV5-6 to TRBJ2-1; a possible D gene is TRBD1 (6 bases). The CDR3 covers 16 residues. The V gene lost 2 bases and the J gene lost 8 bases, with 20 bases spanning the gap. Germline V gene data show CDR1 as SGHDT and CDR2 as YYEEEE. The CDR3 sequence: CASSFLARGGLDEQFF. As DNA, the CDR3 is TGTGCCAGCAGCTTTCTCGCGCGAGGGGGTTTGGATGAGCAGTTCTTC.

This sequence joins TRBV14 and TRBJ1-1; tentative D call: TRBD1 (6 bases). The CDR3 consists of 16 residues. The V end lost 4 bases, the J end lost 1 base, and 16 bases lay between the germline ends. Looked up from germline, CDR1 is SGHDN and CDR2 is FVKESK. The CDR3 region is CASSPRRGARNTEAFF. The CDR3 DNA reads as TGTGCCAGCAGCCCTCGGAGGGGGGCCCGGAACACTGAAGCTTTCTTT.

This chain uses TRBV10-3 with TRBJ2-7; D remains ambiguous. CDR1 is ENHRY, CDR2 SYGVKD, per germline. V gave up 3 bases and J gave up 1 base, with 10 bases separating them. The CDR3 is 14 residues long. CDR3 region: CAISDVVDSYEQYF. CDR3 coding DNA: TGTGCCATCAGTGACGTGGTAGATTCCTACGAGCAGTACTTC.

Note on this clone: This may be a read error: a much more frequent sequence differs by one nucleotide. The chain employs TRBV28 and TRBJ2-5, with D uncertain. The CDR3 covers 14 residues. Looked up from germline, CDR1 is MDHEN and CDR2 is SYDVKM. Trimming removed 5 bases at V and 4 bases at J, with 14 bases between. This chain's CDR3 is CASSRLKSVETQYF. The CDR3 DNA is TGTGCCAGCAGTCGCCTTAAATCTGTAGAGACCCAGTACTTC.

This clone was detected only once. Other DNA sequences within the sample encode an identical CDR3. This rearrangement joins TRBV7-3 to TRBJ2-3; a possible D gene is TRBD1 (6 bases). The ends were cut back, 2 bases at V and 2 bases at J, with 11 bases in the middle. CDR1 and CDR2 from the germline V gene are SGHTA and FQGTGA. CDR3 size: 15 residues. The CDR3 region is CASSLGTSLTDTQYF. Written as DNA, the CDR3 is TGTGCCAGCAGCTTAGGGACATCCCTCACAGATACGCAGTATTTT.